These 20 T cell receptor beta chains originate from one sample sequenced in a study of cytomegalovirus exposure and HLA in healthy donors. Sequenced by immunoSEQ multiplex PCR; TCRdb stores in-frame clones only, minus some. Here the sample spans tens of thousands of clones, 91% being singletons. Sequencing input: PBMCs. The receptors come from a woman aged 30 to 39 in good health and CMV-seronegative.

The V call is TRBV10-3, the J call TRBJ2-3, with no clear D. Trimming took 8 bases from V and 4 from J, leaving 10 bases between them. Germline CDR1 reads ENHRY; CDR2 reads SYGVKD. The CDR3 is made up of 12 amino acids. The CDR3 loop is CAISSPADTQYF. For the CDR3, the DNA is TGTGCCATCTCTAGTCCCGCAGATACGCAGTATTTT.

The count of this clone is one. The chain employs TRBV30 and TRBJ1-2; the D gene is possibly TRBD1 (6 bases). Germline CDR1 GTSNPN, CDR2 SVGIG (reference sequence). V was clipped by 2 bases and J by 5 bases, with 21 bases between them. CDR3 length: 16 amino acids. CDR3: CAWSPYRDIPHYGYTF. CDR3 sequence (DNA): TGTGCCTGGAGTCCATACCGGGACATCCCTCATTATGGCTACACCTTC.

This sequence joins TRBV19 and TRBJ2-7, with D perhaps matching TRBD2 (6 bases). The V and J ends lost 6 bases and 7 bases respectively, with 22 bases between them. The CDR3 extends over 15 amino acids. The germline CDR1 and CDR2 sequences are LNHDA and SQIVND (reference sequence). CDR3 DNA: TGTGCCAGTAGCCGACCGGGAGACCCCCCGTGGGAGCAGTACTTC. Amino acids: CASSRPGDPPWEQYF. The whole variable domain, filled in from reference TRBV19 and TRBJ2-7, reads DGGITQSPKYLFRKEGQNVTLSCEQNLNHDAMYWYRQDPGQGLRLIYYSQIVNDFQKGDIAEGYSVSREKKESFPLTVTSAQKNPTAFYLCASSRPGDPPWEQYFGPGTRLTVT.

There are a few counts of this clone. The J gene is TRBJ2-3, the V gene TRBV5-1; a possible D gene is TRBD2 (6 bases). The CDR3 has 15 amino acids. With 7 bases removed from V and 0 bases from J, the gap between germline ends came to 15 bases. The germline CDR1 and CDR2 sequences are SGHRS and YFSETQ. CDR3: CASGNPGDSTDTQYF. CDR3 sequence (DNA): TGCGCCAGCGGAAACCCGGGAGATAGCACAGATACGCAGTATTTT.

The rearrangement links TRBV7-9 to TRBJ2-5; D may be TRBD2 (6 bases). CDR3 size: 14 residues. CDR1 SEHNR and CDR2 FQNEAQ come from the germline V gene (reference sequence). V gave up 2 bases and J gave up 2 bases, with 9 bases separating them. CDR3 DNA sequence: TGTGCCAGCAGCTTACTTAGCGGACAAGAGACCCAGTACTTC. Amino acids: CASSLLSGQETQYF.

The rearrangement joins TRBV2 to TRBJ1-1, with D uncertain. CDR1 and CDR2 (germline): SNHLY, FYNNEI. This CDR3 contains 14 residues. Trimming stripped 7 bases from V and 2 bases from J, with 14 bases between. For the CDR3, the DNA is TGTGCCAGCATTGCGGCCGGATCTAACACTGAAGCTTTCTTT. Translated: CASIAAGSNTEAFF.

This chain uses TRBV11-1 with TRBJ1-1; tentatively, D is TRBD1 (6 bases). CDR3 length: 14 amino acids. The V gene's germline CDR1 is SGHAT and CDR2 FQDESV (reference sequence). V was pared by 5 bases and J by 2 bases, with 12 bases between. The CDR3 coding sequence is TGTGCCAGCAGCCCTCGGACAGCTAACACTGAAGCTTTCTTT. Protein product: CASSPRTANTEAFF.

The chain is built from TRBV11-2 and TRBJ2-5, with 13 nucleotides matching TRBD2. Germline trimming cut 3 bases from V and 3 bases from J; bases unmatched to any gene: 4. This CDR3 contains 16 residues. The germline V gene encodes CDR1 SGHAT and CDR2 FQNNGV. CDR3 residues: CASSFPGTSGEETQYF. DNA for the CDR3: TGTGCCAGCAGCTTTCCAGGGACTAGCGGGGAAGAGACCCAGTACTTC. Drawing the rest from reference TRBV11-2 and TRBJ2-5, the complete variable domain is EAGVAQSPRYKIIEKRQSVAFWCNPISGHATLYWYQQILGQGPKLLIQFQNNGVVDDSQLPKDRFSAERLKGVDSTLKIQPAKLEDSAVYLCASSFPGTSGEETQYFGPGTRLLVL.

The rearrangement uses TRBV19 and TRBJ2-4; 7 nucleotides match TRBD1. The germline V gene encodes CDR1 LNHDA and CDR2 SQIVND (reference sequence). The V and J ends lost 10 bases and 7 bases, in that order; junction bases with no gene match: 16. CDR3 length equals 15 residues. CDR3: CATEATGRARNIQYF. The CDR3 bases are TGTGCCACTGAGGCGACAGGGAGAGCTCGGAACATTCAGTACTTC.

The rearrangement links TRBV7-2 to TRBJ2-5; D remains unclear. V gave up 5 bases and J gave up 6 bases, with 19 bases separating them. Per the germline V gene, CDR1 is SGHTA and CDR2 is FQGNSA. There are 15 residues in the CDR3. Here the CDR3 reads CASSPVGKVGQTQYF. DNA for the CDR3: TGTGCCAGCAGCCCAGTGGGCAAGGTTGGGCAGACCCAGTACTTC.

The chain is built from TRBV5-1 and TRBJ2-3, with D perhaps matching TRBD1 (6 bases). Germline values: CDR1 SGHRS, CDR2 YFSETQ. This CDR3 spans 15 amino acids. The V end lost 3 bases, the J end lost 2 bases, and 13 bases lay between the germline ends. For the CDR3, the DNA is TGCGCCAGCAGCTGGGGCCGGGACAACACAGATACGCAGTATTTT. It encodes CASSWGRDNTDTQYF.

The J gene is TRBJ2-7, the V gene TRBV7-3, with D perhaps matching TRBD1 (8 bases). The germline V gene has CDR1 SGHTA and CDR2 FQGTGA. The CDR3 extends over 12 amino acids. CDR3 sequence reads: CVNRGEGYEQYF. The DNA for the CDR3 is TGTGTCAACAGGGGGGAGGGTTACGAGCAGTACTTC.

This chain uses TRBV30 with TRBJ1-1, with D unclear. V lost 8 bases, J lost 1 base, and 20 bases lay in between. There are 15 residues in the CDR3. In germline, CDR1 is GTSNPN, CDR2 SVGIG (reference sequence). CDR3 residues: CATGSLGAANTEAFF. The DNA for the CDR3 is TGTGCCACCGGAAGTTTGGGAGCGGCGAACACTGAAGCTTTCTTT. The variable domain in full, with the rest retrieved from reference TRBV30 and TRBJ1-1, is SQTIHQWPATLVQPVGSPLSLECTVEGTSNPNLYWYRQAAGRGLQLLFYSVGIGQISSEVPQNLSASRPQDRQFILSSKKLLLSDSGFYLCATGSLGAANTEAFFGQGTRLTVV.

CDR3 in DNA: TGTGCCAGCAGCTCCCGGACTAGCGGGAGTAGCACAGATACGCAGTATTTT. This translates into CASSSRTSGSSTDTQYF. The chain has TRBV9 and TRBJ2-3, with TRBD2 matching over 13 bases. The ends lost 4 bases at V and 0 bases at J; junction bases unmatched: 5. CDR3 size: 17 residues. The V gene's germline CDR1 is SGDLS and CDR2 YYNGEE.

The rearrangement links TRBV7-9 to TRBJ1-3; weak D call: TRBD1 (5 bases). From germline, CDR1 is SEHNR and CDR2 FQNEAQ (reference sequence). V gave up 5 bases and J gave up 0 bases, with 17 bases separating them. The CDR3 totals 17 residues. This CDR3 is CASSPERRGSSGNTIYF. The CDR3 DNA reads TGTGCCAGCAGCCCCGAGCGGAGGGGCAGCTCTGGAAACACCATATATTTT.

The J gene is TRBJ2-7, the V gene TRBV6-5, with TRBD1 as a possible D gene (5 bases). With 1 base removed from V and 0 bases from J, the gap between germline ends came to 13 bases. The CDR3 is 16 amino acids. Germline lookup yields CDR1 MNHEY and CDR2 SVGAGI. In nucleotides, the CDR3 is TGTGCCAGCAGTTACTTTAGGGGAACCATCTCCTACGAGCAGTACTTC. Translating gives CASSYFRGTISYEQYF.

The DNA of the CDR3 is TGTGCCACCAGCAATAGAACAGGGGACGAGCAGTACTTC. It yields the protein CATSNRTGDEQYF. The chain uses TRBV15 and TRBJ2-7; TRBD1 matches at 7 bases. In germline, CDR1 is LNHNV, CDR2 YYDKDF (reference sequence). The CDR3 is made up of 13 amino acids. With 4 bases clipped from V and 5 bases from J, the junction kept 5 bases outside the gene matches.

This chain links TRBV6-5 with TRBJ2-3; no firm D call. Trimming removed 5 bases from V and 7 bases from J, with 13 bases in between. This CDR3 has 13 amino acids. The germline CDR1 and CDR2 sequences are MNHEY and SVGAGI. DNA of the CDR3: TGTGCCAGCAGTCCCGACTCCTTCAATACGCAGTATTTT. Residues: CASSPDSFNTQYF.

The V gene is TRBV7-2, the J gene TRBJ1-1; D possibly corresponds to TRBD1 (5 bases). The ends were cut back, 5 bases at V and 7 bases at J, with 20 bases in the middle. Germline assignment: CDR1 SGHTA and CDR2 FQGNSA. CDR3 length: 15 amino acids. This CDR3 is CASSRYAYTGLEAFF. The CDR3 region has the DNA TGTGCCAGCAGCCGATACGCCTATACAGGCCTTGAAGCTTTCTTT.

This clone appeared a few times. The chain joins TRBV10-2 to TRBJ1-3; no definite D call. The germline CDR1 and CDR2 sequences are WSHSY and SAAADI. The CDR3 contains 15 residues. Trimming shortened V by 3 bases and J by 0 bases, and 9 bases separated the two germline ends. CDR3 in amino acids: CASSERESSGNTIYF. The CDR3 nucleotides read TGCGCCAGCAGTGAAAGGGAGAGCTCTGGAAACACCATATATTTT.